Presented here are 5 T cell receptor beta chains from one specimen sequenced in a study of T-cell memory formation after mild COVID-19. TCRdb re-analysed the 5' RACE reads in MiXCR, keeping a single row per CDR3 protein. The sample holds tens of thousands of distinct CDR3 sequences, less than 7.5% seen once. The material sequenced was PBMCs or a T cell subset sorted from them (not recorded which). Source of these receptors: a man younger than 35 who had mild COVID-19 (a few samples of this study predate the infection). Cell type and time point are not known.

This clonotype was detected only a few times. The rearrangement links TRBV29-1 to TRBJ2-2; perhaps TRBD2 as D (5 bases). The CDR3 is 14 residues long. CDR1 is SQVTM, CDR2 ANQGSEA, per germline. The V and J ends lost 3 bases and 3 bases respectively, with 11 bases between them. The CDR3 here is CSVEVLAYTGELFF. The CDR3 DNA reads as TGCAGCGTTGAGGTTCTAGCTTACACCGGGGAGCTGTTTTTT.

This clonotype has ten or more counts. The chain couples TRBV7-6 to TRBJ2-5; TRBD2 matches at 8 bases. CDR1 and CDR2 from the germline V gene are SGHVS and FNYEAQ. The V and J ends lost 2 bases and 4 bases, in that order; junction bases with no gene match: 6. This CDR3 is 15 amino acids long. CDR3 region: CASSLTRSGGETQYF. Here the CDR3 DNA reads TGTGCCAGCAGCTTAACAAGGAGCGGGGGAGAGACCCAGTACTTC.

This clonotype was seen at least ten times. The rearrangement uses TRBV6-6 and TRBJ2-1, with D perhaps TRBD1 (6 bases). CDR3 length equals 18 residues. The germline V gene encodes CDR1 MNHNY and CDR2 SVGAGI (reference sequence). V lost 0 bases, J lost 4 bases, and 19 bases lay in between. The CDR3, as DNA: TGTGCCAGCAGTTACTCGATCCAGTTGGACAGCCCGTACAATGAGCAGTTCTTC. Translating gives CASSYSIQLDSPYNEQFF.

This clonotype has more than one count but fewer than ten. The V call is TRBV5-1, the J call TRBJ1-1, with 7 bases identical to TRBD1. The J segment lost 4 bases and the V segment lost 0 bases, leaving 6 bases of the junction unmatched. This CDR3 contains 15 residues. Germline lookup yields CDR1 SGHRS and CDR2 YFSETQ. CDR3 loop: CASSLEAGQVTEAFF. CDR3 in DNA: TGCGCCAGCAGCTTGGAGGCCGGACAGGTCACTGAAGCTTTCTTT.

This clonotype was found many times. The rearrangement uses TRBV9 and TRBJ2-1, with 9 bases that match TRBD1. V gave up 6 bases and J gave up 6 bases; unmatched junction bases: 10. Germline CDR1 is SGDLS and CDR2 is YYNGEE. CDR3 length equals 15 residues. CDR3 DNA: TGTGCCAGCAACCCCTTAGGACAGGGGTTCAATGAGCAGTTCTTC. Translation gives CASNPLGQGFNEQFF.